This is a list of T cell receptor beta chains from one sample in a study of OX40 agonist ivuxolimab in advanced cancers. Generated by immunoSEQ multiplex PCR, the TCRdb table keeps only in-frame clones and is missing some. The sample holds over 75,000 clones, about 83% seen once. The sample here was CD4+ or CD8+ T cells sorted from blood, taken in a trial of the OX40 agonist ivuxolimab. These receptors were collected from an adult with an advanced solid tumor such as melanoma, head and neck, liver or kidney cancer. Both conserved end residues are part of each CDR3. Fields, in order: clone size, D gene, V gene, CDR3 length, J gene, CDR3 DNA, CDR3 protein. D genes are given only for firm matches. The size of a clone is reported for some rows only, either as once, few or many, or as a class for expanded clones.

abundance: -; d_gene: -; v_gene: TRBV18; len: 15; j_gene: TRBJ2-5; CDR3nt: TGTGCCAGCTCACCCTCTCGGGAATCTCAAGAGACCCAGTACTTC; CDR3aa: CASSPSRESQETQYF
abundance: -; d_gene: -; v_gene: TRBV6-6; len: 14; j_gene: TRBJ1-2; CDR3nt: TGTGCCAGCAGTTACAGGGACACATACTATGGCTACACCTTC; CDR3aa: CASSYRDTYYGYTF
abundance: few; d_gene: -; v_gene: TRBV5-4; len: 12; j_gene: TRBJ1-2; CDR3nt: TGTGCCAGCAGCTGGGGCGACTATGGCTACACCTTC; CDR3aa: CASSWGDYGYTF
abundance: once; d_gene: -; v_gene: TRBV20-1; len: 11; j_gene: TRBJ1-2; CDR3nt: TGCAGTGCTAGACAGGGGAACGGCTACACCTTC; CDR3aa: CSARQGNGYTF
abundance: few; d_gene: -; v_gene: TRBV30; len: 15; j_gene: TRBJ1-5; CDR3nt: TGTGCCTGGAGTGTACCCCAGGGGCGCAATCAGCCCCAGCATTTT; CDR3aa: CAWSVPQGRNQPQHF
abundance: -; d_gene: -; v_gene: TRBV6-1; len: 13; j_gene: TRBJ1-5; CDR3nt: TGTGCCAGCAGTCCCCAGGGGAGTCAGCCCCAGCATTTT; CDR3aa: CASSPQGSQPQHF
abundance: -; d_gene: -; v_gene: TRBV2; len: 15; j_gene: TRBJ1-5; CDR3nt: TGTGCCAGCAGTAAAGGGGTTCGAGGCAATCAGCCCCAGCATTTT; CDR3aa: CASSKGVRGNQPQHF
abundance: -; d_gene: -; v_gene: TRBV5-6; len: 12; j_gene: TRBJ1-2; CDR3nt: TGTGCCAGCAGTTACGACCCCCGCGGCTACACCTTC; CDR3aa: CASSYDPRGYTF
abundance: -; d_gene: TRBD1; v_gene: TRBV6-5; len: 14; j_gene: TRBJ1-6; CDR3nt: TGTGCCAGCAGTCCCCAGGGGGGCAATTCACCCCTCCACTTT; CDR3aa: CASSPQGGNSPLHF
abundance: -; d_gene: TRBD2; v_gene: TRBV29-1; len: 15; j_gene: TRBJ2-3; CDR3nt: TGCAGCGCGTCCGGGACTAGCGGTAGCACAGATACGCAGTATTTT; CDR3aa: CSASGTSGSTDTQYF
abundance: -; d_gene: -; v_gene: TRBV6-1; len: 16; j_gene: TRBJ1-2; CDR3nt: TGTGCCAGCAGTGAAGCGCTTTTCGAAGGGTTGGATGGCTACACCTTC; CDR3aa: CASSEALFEGLDGYTF
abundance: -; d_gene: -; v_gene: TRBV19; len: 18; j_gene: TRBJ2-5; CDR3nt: TGTGCCAGTAGTACCCCCCGGACGGCAGATACCGACCTAGAGACCCAGTACTTC; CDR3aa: CASSTPRTADTDLETQYF
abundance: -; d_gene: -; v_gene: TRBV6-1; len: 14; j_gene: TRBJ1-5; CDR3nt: TGTGCCAGCACAAACAGGGCTAGCAATCAGCCCCAGCATTTT; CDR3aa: CASTNRASNQPQHF
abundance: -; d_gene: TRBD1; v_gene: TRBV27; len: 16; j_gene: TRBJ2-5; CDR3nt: TGTGCCAGCAGCCTTCTCCGGACAGGGGGCCAAGAGACCCAGTACTTC; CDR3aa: CASSLLRTGGQETQYF
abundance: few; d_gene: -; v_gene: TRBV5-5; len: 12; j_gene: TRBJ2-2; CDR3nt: TGTGCCAGCAGCTTAAACACCGGGGAGCTGTTTTTT; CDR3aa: CASSLNTGELFF
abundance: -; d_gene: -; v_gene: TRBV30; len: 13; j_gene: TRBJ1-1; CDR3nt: TGTGCCTGGAGTGTACGGACCGGGGCTGGGGCTTTCTTT; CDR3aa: CAWSVRTGAGAFF
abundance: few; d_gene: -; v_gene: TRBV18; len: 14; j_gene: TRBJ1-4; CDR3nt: TGTGCCAGCTCATGGGCCTTAGAGGGTGAAAAACTGTTTTTT; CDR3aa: CASSWALEGEKLFF
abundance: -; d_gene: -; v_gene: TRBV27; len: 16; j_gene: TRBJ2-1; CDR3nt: TGTGCCAGCAGTACCTTGGGGCAGGGATCCTACAATGAGCAGTTCTTC; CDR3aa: CASSTLGQGSYNEQFF
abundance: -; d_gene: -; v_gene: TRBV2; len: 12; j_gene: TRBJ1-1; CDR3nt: TGTGCCAGCAGTGAAGAAGAGGGAAGAGCTTTCTTT; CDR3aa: CASSEEEGRAFF
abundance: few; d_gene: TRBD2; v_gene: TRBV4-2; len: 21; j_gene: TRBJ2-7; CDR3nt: TGTGCCAGCAGCCGCAGACTAGCGGGGGACAGCATGCGTCGGAGATCCTACGAGCAGTACTTC; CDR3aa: CASSRRLAGDSMRRRSYEQYF
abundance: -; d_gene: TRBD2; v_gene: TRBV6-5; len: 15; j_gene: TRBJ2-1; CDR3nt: TGTGCCAGCAGCCCCGGGCTAGCGGTCTACAATGAGCAGTTCTTC; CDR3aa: CASSPGLAVYNEQFF
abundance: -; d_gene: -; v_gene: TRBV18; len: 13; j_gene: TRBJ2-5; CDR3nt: TGTGCCAGCTCACCAATCCCGGCGGAGACCCAGTACTTC; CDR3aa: CASSPIPAETQYF
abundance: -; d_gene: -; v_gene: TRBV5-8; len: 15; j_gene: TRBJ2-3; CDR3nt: TGTGCCAGCAGCCGAACCGGGACCTTTGAATTAACGCAGTATTTT; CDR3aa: CASSRTGTFELTQYF
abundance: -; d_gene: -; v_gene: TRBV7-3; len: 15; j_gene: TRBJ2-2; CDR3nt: TGTGCCAGCAGCTTAAGTTTCGGGGACACCGGGGAGCTGTTTTTT; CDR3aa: CASSLSFGDTGELFF
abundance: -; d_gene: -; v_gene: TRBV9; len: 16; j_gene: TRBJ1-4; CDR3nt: TGTGCCAGCAGCGTAGCGCGCGGACACCGGAATGAAAAACTGTTTTTT; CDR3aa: CASSVARGHRNEKLFF
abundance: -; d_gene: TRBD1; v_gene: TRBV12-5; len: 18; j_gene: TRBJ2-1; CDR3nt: TGTGCTAGTGGTTTGGGATCCGGGACAGGGGATATTTACAATGAGCAGTTCTTC; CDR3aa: CASGLGSGTGDIYNEQFF
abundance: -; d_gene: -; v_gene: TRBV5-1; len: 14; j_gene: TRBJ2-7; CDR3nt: TGCGCCAGACTGAACTTGAGTCGTTGGTACGAGCAGTACTTC; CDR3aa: CARLNLSRWYEQYF
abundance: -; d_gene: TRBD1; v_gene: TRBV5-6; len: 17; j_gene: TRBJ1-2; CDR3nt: TGTGCCAGCAGCTTGCTTGGGGACAGGCCTAACGGGAGTGGCTACACCTTC; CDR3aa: CASSLLGDRPNGSGYTF
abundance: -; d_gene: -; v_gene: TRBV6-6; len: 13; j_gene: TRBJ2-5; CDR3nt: TGTGCCAGCAGACAAGACCCTCAAGAGACCCAGTACTTC; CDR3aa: CASRQDPQETQYF
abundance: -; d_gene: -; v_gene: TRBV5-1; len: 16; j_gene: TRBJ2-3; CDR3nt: TGCGCCAGCAGCATCCTCTCGGGACGGAGCACAGATACGCAGTATTTT; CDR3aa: CASSILSGRSTDTQYF
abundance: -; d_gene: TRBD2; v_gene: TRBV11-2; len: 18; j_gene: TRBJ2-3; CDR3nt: TGTGCCAGCAGCTTAATCAGCGGGGGGGCCGTGTTCCCAGATACGCAGTATTTT; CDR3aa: CASSLISGGAVFPDTQYF